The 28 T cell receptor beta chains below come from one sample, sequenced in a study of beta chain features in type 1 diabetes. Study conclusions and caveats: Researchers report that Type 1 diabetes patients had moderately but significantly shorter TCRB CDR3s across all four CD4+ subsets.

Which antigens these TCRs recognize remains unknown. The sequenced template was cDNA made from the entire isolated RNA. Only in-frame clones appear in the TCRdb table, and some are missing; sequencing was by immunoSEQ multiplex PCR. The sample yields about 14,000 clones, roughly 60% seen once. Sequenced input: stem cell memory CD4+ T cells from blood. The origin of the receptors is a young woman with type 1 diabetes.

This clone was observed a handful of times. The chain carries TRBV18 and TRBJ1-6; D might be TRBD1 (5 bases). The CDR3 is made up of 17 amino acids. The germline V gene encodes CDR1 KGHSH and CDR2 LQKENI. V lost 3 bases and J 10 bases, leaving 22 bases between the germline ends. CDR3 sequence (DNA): TGTGCCAGCTCACCTGCGAGGCTTTACGGGGGAAACTCACCCCTCCACTTT. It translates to CASSPARLYGGNSPLHF.

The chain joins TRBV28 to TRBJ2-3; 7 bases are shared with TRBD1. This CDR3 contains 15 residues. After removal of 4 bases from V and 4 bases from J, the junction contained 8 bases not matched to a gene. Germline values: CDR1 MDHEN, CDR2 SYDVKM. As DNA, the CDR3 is TGTGCCAGCAGTTCCAGTGGTCAGGGGGCAGATACGCAGTATTTT. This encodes CASSSSGQGADTQYF.

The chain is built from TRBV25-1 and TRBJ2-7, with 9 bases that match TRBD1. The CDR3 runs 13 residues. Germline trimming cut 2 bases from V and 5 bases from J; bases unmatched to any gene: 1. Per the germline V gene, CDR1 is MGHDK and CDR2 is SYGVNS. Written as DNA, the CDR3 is TGTGCCAGCAGTGAAAGGACAGGGGACGAGCAGTACTTC. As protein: CASSERTGDEQYF.

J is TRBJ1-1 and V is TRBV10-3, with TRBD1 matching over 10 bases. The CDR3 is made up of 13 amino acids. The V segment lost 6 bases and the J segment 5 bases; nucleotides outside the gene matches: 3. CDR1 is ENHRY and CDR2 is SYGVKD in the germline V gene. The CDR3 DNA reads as TGTGCCATCAGCCGACAGGGGGCTACTGAAGCTTTCTTT. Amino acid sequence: CAISRQGATEAFF.

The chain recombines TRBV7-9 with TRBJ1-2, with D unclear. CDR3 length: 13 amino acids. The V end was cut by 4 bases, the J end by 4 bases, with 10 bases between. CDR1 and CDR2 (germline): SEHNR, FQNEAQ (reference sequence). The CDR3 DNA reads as TGTGCCAGCAGCTCCACTACGATCTATGGCTACACCTTC. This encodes CASSSTTIYGYTF.

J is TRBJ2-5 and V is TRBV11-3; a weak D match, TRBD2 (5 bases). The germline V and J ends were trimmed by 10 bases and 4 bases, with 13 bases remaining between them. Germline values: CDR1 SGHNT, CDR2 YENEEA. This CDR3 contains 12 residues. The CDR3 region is CAIGVGVETQYF. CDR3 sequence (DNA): TGTGCCATCGGGGTGGGCGTAGAGACCCAGTACTTC.

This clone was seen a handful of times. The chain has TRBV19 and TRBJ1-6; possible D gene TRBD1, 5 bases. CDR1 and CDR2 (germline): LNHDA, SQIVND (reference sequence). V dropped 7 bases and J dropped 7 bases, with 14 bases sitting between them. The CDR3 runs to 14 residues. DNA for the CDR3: TGTGCCAGTAACCAAGGGGCTATCAATTCACCCCTCCACTTT. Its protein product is CASNQGAINSPLHF.

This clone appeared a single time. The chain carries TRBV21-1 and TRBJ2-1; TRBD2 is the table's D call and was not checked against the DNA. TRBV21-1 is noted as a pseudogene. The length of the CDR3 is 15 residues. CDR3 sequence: CASSKEEADNNEQFF. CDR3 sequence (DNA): TGTGCCAGCAGCAAAGAGGAGGCAGACAACAATGAGCAGTTCTTC.

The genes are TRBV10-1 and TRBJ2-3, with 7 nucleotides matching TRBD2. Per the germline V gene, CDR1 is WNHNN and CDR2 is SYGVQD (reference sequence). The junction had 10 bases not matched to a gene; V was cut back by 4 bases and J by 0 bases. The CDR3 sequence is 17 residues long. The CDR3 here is CASSVWGLAASTDTQYF. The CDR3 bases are TGCGCCAGCAGTGTATGGGGTCTAGCGGCTAGCACAGATACGCAGTATTTT.

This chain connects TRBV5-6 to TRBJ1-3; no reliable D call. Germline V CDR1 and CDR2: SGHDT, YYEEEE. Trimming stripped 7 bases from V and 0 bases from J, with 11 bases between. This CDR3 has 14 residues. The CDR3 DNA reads TGTGCCAGCGCCAAACTATACTCTGGAAACACCATATATTTT. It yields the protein CASAKLYSGNTIYF.

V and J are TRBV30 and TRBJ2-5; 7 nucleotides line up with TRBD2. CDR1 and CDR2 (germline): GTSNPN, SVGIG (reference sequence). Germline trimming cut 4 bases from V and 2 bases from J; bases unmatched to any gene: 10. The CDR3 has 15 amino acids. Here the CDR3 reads CAWNPSGRGQETQYF. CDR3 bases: TGTGCCTGGAACCCCAGCGGGCGGGGGCAAGAGACCCAGTACTTC. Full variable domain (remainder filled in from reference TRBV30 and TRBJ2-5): SQTIHQWPATLVQPVGSPLSLECTVEGTSNPNLYWYRQAAGRGLQLLFYSVGIGQISSEVPQNLSASRPQDRQFILSSKKLLLSDSGFYLCAWNPSGRGQETQYFGPGTRLLVL.

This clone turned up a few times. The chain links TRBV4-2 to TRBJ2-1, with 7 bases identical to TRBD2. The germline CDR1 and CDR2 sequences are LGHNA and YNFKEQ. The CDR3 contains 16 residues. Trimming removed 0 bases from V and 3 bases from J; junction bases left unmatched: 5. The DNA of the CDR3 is TGTGCCAGCAGCCAAGATGGGGCTAGCGGCTACAATGAGCAGTTCTTC. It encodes CASSQDGASGYNEQFF.

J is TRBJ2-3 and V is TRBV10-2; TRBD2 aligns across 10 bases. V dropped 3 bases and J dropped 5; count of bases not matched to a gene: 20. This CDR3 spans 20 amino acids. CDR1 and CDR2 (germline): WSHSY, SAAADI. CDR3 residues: CASSDGRRGLAFRSRDTQYF. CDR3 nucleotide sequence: TGCGCCAGCAGTGATGGGCGGAGGGGACTAGCGTTTCGATCACGAGATACGCAGTATTTT.

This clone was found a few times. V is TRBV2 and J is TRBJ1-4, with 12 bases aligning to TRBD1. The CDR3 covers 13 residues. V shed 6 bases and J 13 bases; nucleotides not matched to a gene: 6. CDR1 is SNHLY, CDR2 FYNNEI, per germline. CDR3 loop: CASSGTGGVTLFF. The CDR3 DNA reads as TGTGCCAGCAGCGGGACAGGGGGCGTGACACTGTTTTTT.

As DNA, the CDR3 is TGCGCCAGCAGTCCAGGGGGGGAAAAACTGTTTTTT. Residues: CASSPGGEKLFF. This rearrangement joins TRBV5-1 to TRBJ1-4; 7 bases are shared with TRBD1. Germline V CDR1 and CDR2: SGHRS, YFSETQ. CDR3 size: 12 residues. V lost 5 bases, J lost 8 bases, and 3 bases stayed unmatched.

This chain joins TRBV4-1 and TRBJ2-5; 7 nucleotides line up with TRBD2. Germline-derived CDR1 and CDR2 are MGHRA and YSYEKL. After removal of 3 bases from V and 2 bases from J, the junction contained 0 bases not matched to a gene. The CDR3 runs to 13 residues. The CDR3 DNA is TGCGCCAGCAGCCACGGGGGGCAAGAGACCCAGTACTTC. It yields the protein CASSHGGQETQYF.

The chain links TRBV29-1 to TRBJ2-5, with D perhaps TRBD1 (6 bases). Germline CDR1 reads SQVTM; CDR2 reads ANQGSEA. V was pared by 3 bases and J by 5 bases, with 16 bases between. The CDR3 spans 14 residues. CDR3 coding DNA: TGCAGCGTTGATCTTTGGGCAGGGGAGGAGACCCAGTACTTC. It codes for CSVDLWAGEETQYF.

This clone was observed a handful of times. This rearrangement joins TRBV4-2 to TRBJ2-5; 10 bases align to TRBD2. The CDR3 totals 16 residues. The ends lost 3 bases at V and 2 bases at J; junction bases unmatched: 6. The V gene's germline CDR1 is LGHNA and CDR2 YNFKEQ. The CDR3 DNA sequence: TGTGCCAGCAGCCATTGGACTAGCGGTAATCAAGAGACCCAGTACTTC. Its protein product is CASSHWTSGNQETQYF.

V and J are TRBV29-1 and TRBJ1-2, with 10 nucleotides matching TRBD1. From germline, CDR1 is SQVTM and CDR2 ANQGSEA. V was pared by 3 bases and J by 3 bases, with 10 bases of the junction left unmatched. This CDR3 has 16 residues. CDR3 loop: CSVEAPTGGAYYGYTF. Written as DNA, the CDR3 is TGCAGCGTTGAGGCCCCGACAGGGGGCGCTTACTATGGCTACACCTTC.

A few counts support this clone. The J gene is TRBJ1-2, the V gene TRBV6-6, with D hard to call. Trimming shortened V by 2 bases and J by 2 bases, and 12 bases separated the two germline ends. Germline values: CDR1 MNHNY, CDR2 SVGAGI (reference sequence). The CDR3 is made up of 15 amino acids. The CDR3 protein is CASSYPLEANYGYTF. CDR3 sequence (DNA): TGTGCCAGCAGTTACCCCCTCGAGGCCAACTATGGCTACACCTTC.

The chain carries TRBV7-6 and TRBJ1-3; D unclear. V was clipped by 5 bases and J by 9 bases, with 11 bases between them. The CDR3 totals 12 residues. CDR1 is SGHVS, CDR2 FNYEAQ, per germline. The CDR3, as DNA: TGTGCCAGCAGCAACTCTGGAGGCACCATATATTTT. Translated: CASSNSGGTIYF.

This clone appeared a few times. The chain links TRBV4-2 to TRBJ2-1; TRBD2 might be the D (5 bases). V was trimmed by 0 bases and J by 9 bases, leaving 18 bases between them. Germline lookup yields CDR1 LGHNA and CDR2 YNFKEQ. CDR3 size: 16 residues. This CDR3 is CASSQDNAGRGGEQFF. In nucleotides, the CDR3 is TGTGCCAGCAGCCAAGATAACGCCGGACGCGGAGGTGAGCAGTTCTTC.

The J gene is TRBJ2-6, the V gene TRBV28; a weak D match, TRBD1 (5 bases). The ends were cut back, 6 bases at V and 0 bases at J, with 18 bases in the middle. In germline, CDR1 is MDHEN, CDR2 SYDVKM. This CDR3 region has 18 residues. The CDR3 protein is CASRPPPGSGSGANVLTF. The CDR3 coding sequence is TGTGCCAGCAGACCACCCCCAGGGTCAGGCTCTGGGGCCAACGTCCTGACTTTC.

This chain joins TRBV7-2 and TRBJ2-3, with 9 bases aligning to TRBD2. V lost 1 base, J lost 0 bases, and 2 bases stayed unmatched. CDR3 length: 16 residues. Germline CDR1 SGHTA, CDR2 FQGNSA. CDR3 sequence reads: CASSLDSGGSTDTQYF. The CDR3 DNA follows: TGTGCCAGCAGCTTAGATAGCGGGGGTAGCACAGATACGCAGTATTTT.

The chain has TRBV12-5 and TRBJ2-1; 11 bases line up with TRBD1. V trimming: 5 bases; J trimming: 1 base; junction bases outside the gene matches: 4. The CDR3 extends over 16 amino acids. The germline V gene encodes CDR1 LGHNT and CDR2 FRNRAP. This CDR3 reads CASGVGTGGSYNEQFF. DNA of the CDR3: TGTGCTAGTGGTGTTGGGACAGGGGGTTCCTACAATGAGCAGTTCTTC.

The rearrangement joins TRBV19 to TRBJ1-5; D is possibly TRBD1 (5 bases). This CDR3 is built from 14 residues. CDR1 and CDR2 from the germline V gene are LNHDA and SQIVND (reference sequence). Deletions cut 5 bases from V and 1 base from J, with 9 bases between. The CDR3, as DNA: TGTGCCAGTAGTTATGGGGCCAGCAATCAGCCCCAGCATTTT. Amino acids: CASSYGASNQPQHF.

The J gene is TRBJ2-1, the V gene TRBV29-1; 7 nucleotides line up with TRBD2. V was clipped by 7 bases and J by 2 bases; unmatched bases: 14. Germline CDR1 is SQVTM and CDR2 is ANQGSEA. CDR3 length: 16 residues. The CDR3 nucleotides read TGCAGCGCTGTGACAGTGGGAGGGACCCCCTACAATGAGCAGTTCTTC. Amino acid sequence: CSAVTVGGTPYNEQFF.

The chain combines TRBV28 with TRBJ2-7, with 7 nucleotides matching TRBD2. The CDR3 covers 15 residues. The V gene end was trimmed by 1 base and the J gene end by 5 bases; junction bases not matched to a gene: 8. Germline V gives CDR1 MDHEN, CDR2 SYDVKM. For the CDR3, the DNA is TGTGCCAGCAGTTTATTTGGGGGAGGGCCCCACGAGCAGTACTTC. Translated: CASSLFGGGPHEQYF.